Listed below are T cell receptor beta chains from one sample, sequenced in a study of blood T cell repertoires in COVID-19. Assay used: immunoSEQ multiplex PCR; TCRdb lists only in-frame clones, some missing. The repertoire consists of 300,000 or so clones, with roughly 87% occurring once and the leading ten covering roughly 1%. Sequenced input: PBMCs or T cells enriched from blood (not recorded which). These receptors all stem from a woman aged 25-40 years who had recovered from COVID-19. The conserved cysteine and the conserved F or W are not part of the CDR3 here.

V gene,CDR3 protein
TRBV10-2,ASGVQGNEQY
TRBV2,ASSNPGGNTEAF
TRBV30,AWNRDRGYEQY
TRBV5-1,ASSGRGARTEAF
TRBV18,ASSPGGDTQY
TRBV28,ASNPVGLSQTQY
TRBV5-1,ASSLARETQY
TRBV5-5,ASSLDRENTGELF
TRBV11-2,ASSLVTVYEQY
TRBV18,ASSKTSGGFSSGANVLT
TRBV18,ASSPPFLAGELF
TRBV28,ASSLRQGQEKLF
TRBV7-6,ASSSTGAYTGELF
TRBV7-9,ASSLFAGEGETQY
TRBV7-9,ASSPPRGGRGNEQF
TRBV29-1,SVPDRQSQETQY
TRBV6-5,ASSFNSQGNQPQH
TRBV5-1,ASSGEGLDTEAF
TRBV27,ASSRGSNQPQH
TRBV7-9,ASSFRRGEGDTDTQY
TRBV7-2,ASSPSAAQGGYEQY
TRBV5-4,ASSLGTGSDGAYGYT
TRBV9,ASSPLYRNSPLH
TRBV30,AWSARGGRNQPQH
TRBV27,ASSSRGTDYGYT